This is a list of T cell receptor beta chains from one sample in a study of T cells expressing NK-cell markers. Each CDR3 protein gets one entry in TCRdb, which reprocessed the 5' RACE reads and gives no DNA. Its table lists 200,000 to 300,000 distinct CDR3 sequences. The specimen sequenced was blood T cells: a sorted CD56 or NKG2C T cell subset, CD4+ or CD8+ T cells, or bulk PBMC T cells (not recorded which). The source of these receptors is a woman aged 18 to 75 in good health. CDR3s include the opening cysteine and the closing phenylalanine or tryptophan.

J gene: TRBJ2-6; V gene: TRBV2; CDR3 protein: CASRDPYSGSSGANVLTF
J gene: TRBJ1-1; V gene: TRBV20-1; CDR3 protein: CSARDFQGGTEAFF
J gene: TRBJ1-4; V gene: TRBV29-1; CDR3 protein: CSVARATNEKLFF
J gene: TRBJ2-5; V gene: TRBV12-3/TRBV12-4; CDR3 protein: CASSFLQGGGQETQYF
J gene: TRBJ1-1; V gene: TRBV15; CDR3 protein: CATSRAGEGTEAFF
J gene: TRBJ2-7; V gene: TRBV18; CDR3 protein: CASSSDRGPYEQYF
J gene: TRBJ2-5; V gene: TRBV10-3; CDR3 protein: CATGTAQETQYF
J gene: TRBJ2-3; V gene: TRBV28; CDR3 protein: CASSLGGSQGTQYF
J gene: TRBJ2-1; V gene: TRBV12-3/TRBV12-4; CDR3 protein: CASRGRLAGGWDEQFF
J gene: TRBJ1-1; V gene: TRBV21-1; CDR3 protein: CASSHPENTEAFF
J gene: TRBJ2-1; V gene: TRBV2; CDR3 protein: CASAESSYNEQFF